This T cell receptor beta chain was obtained from a study of blood T cell repertoires in COVID-19. Across the whole study: The United States, Italy and Spain were the sources of the acute and convalescent COVID-19 samples.

Measured with immunoSEQ multiplex PCR; TCRdb has only the in-frame clones, and not every one. Here the sample spans 250,000 to 300,000 clones, around 91% being singletons. V dropped 6 bases and J dropped 2 bases, with 20 bases sitting between them. This CDR3 region has 16 residues. CDR1 MNHEY and CDR2 SVGEGT come from the germline V gene. Seattle patient enrollment occurred during active infection, with longitudinal follow-up thereafter. This clone occurred once. The receptor was isolated from a woman aged 55 to 70 with COVID-19, enrolled during active disease. The sample was peripheral blood. The J gene is TRBJ2-7, the V gene TRBV6-2 or TRBV6-3; tentatively, D is TRBD1 (6 bases). CDR3: CASSHSWGQGTYEQYF. The CDR3 coding sequence is TGTGCCAGCAGCCACTCTTGGGGGCAGGGAACCTACGAGCAGTACTTC.